Detailed here is one T cell receptor beta chain. This clone's antigen is unknown. Base qualities are not provided; no much larger clone lies one nucleotide away. These data are taken from a study of shared clonotypes between healthy human individuals (TCRdb year 2020). Looking at the study overall: The cohort comprised a couple of women and three men aged 18 to 49 years. To estimate repertoire size and how much clonotype sharing occurs between individuals, the study deeply sequenced the blood TCR repertoires of roughly 5 healthy adults. For each donor, CD4 naive and CD4 memory were each given three plates, CD8 naive was given two plates, and CD8 memory was given one plate. Different laboratories and diverse techniques were used to prepare libraries and sequence TCR repertoires, to increase sequencing depth and limit assay-specific biases. Each donor's leukapheresis produced roughly between about 0.8 and 10 billion PBMCs. Broad study findings and their caveats: Sharing across a few donors was observed for 5% to 6.5% of naive CD4, 3.5% of naive CD8, 2% to 2.5% of memory CD4, and around 0.4% of memory CD8 clonotypes. Based on pairwise subsampling, the degree of clonotype sharing among donors was expected to be affected by sequencing depth. The genetic and exposure-history diversity represented was limited by the small number of donors. Sampling was limited to blood, and TCR repertoires in tissue likely differ from TCR repertoires in blood. Higher generation probabilities were observed for clonotypes shared by all four sorted-subset donors than for non-shared clonotypes. Incomplete sequencing was indicated by rarefaction of sorted-subset datasets, despite the large sequencing depth. Estimated clonotype richness was generally larger for naive than for memory subsets.

Donors were healthy HIV-negative adults with no recently reported acute infections or vaccinations. Every donor was a Caucasian adult residing in Nashville, Tennessee, USA. Magnetic negative selection was used to enrich CD4+ T cells, after which naive cells were positively selected on CD45RA and the negative fraction became the memory subset. After blood collection by leukapheresis, PBMCs were isolated using Ficoll-Histopaque density gradient centrifugation and then cryopreserved in the vapor phase of liquid nitrogen. Analytical flow cytometry was used to check the purity and quantity of each magnetically sorted T cell population. Genomic DNA was isolated from each sorted fraction and quantified by UV absorbance on a Nanodrop 2000c. V is pruned by 5 bases and J by 7 bases, leaving 18 bases of the junction without a gene match. Via the germline V gene, CDR1 is SGHTA and CDR2 FQGNSA. Including cysteine and phenylalanine, the CDR3 has 17 amino acids. CDR3 DNA is the only sequence kept; it has 51 bases, read in frame from the first base.

Using the deep immunoSEQ assay, multiplex PCR amplified TCR CDR3 regions from genomic DNA. For each cell subset, the extracted genomic DNA was distributed evenly across all wells of several immunoSEQ 96-well plates, and each plate served as one replicate. Each replicate PCR for sorted subsets received around 210 ng genomic DNA, equal to roughly 33,000 T cell genomes. Purified libraries were measured with a Qubit 3.0 fluorometer, size-checked on a Bioanalyzer 2100, and measured again with the KAPA Library Quantification kit. Every immunoSEQ 96-well plate was sequenced on a separate single-read 150-cycle Illumina NextSeq 550 flow cell. In the authors' own workflow: The immunoSEQ output contained only junctional sequences without quality scores, so filtering could not match that applied to full-length reads. Sequences were annotated with PyIR, a Python wrapper for IgBLAST v1.9, using IMGT germline references to assign V/J genes and CDR3. Any read was removed if the V/J assignment was weak (E-value above 1e-6), the CDR3 was missing, or the read contained stop codons, out-of-frame junctions, or ambiguous translated residues. V3J clonotypes were defined as sequences sharing an identical inferred V gene, J gene, and CDR3 amino acid sequence. To compute the percentage overlap between repertoires, the number of shared unique clonotypes was divided by the size of the smaller repertoire. RTK rarefaction, the Chao1 estimator, and Recon v2.1 estimates of unobserved clonotypes were used to assess repertoire richness. Generation probabilities were computed with OLGA for all TCRbeta clonotypes obtained by the gDNA method from several donors. TCRdb took this table from immuneACCESS and kept in-frame rearrangements with V and J called. Such tables lack part of the clones; where checked against another copy, unresolved V genes explain under half of the gap, and the rest is unexplained. V and J calls and clone size follow that table, whereas D and trimming were derived from the DNA. The sample includes about 1 million clones, with about three quarters observed a single time. 1.4% to 1.5% of the sample is in the top ten clones.

Sequences were obtained from memory CD4+ T cells sorted from blood. The label giving this sample's cell subset or site can be read as: CD45RA-negative fraction. This receptor chain uses TRBV7-2 and TRBJ2-5; 8 central bases correspond to TRBD2. The TCR was taken from a man younger than 30 in good health. The nucleotide sequence reads as follows: TGTGCCAGCAGCCCCAGCTTTACTAGCGGTTCGCGAGGGACCCAGTACTTC. This codes for CASSPSFTSGSRGTQYF. Joined to the reference TRBV7-2 and TRBJ2-5 proteins, this CDR3 gives the full variable domain: GAGVSQSPSNKVTEKGKDVELRCDPISGHTALYWYRQSLGQGLEFLIYFQGNSAPDKSGLPSDRFSAERTGGSVSTLTIQRTQQEDSAVYLCASSPSFTSGSRGTQYFGPGTRLLVL.